One sample yielded the 12 T cell receptor beta chains listed below, sequenced in a study of shared clonotypes between healthy human individuals. The table came from immunoSEQ multiplex PCR; TCRdb's copy has only in-frame clones and leaves some out. The profile shows just over 2,000,000 clones, roughly 96% of them singletons. The sample taken for sequencing was naive CD4+ T cells sorted from blood. Subset noted: CD45RA+ positively selected. These receptors came from a man aged 18 to 29 in good health.

The chain recombines TRBV19 with TRBJ1-1; D gene unclear. The ends were cut back, 3 bases at V and 0 bases at J, with 11 bases in the middle. CDR1 is LNHDA and CDR2 is SQIVND in the germline V gene (reference sequence). There are 15 residues in the CDR3. The CDR3 nucleotides are TGTGCCAGTAGTATTCCGGAGGGCTTGAACACTGAAGCTTTCTTT. Protein sequence: CASSIPEGLNTEAFF.

The chain has TRBV30 and TRBJ2-5; no reliable D call. V was trimmed by 0 bases and J by 5 bases, leaving 10 bases between them. Germline CDR1 reads GTSNPN; CDR2 reads SVGIG (reference sequence). The CDR3 totals 13 residues. CDR3 amino acids: CAWSVSSVETQYF. The CDR3 DNA is TGTGCCTGGAGTGTATCTAGTGTTGAGACCCAGTACTTC. Filled out from reference TRBV30 and TRBJ2-5, the complete variable domain reads SQTIHQWPATLVQPVGSPLSLECTVEGTSNPNLYWYRQAAGRGLQLLFYSVGIGQISSEVPQNLSASRPQDRQFILSSKKLLLSDSGFYLCAWSVSSVETQYFGPGTRLLVL.

J is TRBJ2-1 and V is TRBV10-3; D may be TRBD2 (6 bases). The CDR3 spans 14 residues. CDR1 is ENHRY and CDR2 is SYGVKD in the germline V gene. V was shortened by 0 bases and J by 12 bases, with 15 bases between the two germline ends. The CDR3 DNA follows: TGTGCCATCAGTGAGTCTGGGGGGTTGGGAGGGCAGTTCTTC. Amino acid sequence: CAISESGGLGGQFF.

This clone was recorded only once. This chain uses TRBV6-5 with TRBJ1-3; D not certain. V lost 5 bases, J lost 0 bases, and 8 bases lay in between. Germline CDR1 reads MNHEY; CDR2 reads SVGAGI. The CDR3 covers 14 residues. The CDR3 region is CASSAQSSGNTIYF. CDR3 in DNA: TGTGCCAGCAGTGCCCAGAGCTCTGGAAACACCATATATTTT.

This chain uses TRBV18 with TRBJ1-2; D unresolved. Germline V lookup: CDR1 KGHSH, CDR2 LQKENI. The CDR3 runs to 13 residues. The V gene lost 2 bases and the J gene lost 1 base, with 5 bases spanning the gap. CDR3 protein: CASSPGNNYGYTF. The CDR3 nucleotides are TGTGCCAGCTCACCAGGAAATAACTATGGCTACACCTTC.

This chain uses TRBV2 with TRBJ1-2, with 8 bases lining up with TRBD1. Germline V gene sequence: CDR1 SNHLY, CDR2 FYNNEI. The CDR3 runs 13 residues. The ends lost 6 bases at V and 8 bases at J; junction bases unmatched: 8. The CDR3 loop is CASRYQGAEGYTF. DNA of the CDR3: TGTGCCAGCAGGTATCAGGGGGCGGAAGGCTACACCTTC.

V gene TRBV30 combines with J gene TRBJ2-1; TRBD2 matches 10 bases. V lost 4 bases and J lost 5; bases outside the gene matches: 5. The CDR3 covers 14 residues. CDR1 GTSNPN and CDR2 SVGIG come from the germline V gene (reference sequence). The CDR3: CAWIASGGHNEQFF. For the CDR3, the DNA is TGTGCCTGGATCGCTAGCGGGGGTCACAATGAGCAGTTCTTC.

As concerns this clone: This sample also contains other DNA sequences that code for the same CDR3. CDR3 bases: TGTGCCAGCAGCTTAACTGGGCCGCAAGAGACCCAGTACTTC. As protein: CASSLTGPQETQYF. The chain carries TRBV7-3 and TRBJ2-5, with D hard to call. Per the germline V gene, CDR1 is SGHTA and CDR2 is FQGTGA. The CDR3 is 14 residues long. The V and J ends lost 0 bases and 2 bases respectively, with 7 bases between them.

This chain joins TRBV9 and TRBJ1-5; D is unresolved. Germline V gene sequence: CDR1 SGDLS, CDR2 YYNGEE. The CDR3 has 17 amino acids. Trimming stripped 1 base from V and 3 bases from J, with 17 bases between. The CDR3 nucleotides read TGTGCCAGCAGCGTAAAGAGCGGGAAAGAGCACAATCAGCCCCAGCATTTT. This encodes CASSVKSGKEHNQPQHF.

The chain couples TRBV5-5 to TRBJ1-2; 8 bases line up with TRBD1. V dropped 2 bases and J dropped 4; count of bases not matched to a gene: 7. In germline, CDR1 is SGHKS, CDR2 YYEKEE (reference sequence). The CDR3 is made up of 15 amino acids. CDR3 protein: CASSLRTGLSYGYTF. For the CDR3, the DNA is TGTGCCAGCAGCTTACGGACAGGGCTGTCCTATGGCTACACCTTC. Full variable domain (remainder filled in from reference TRBV5-5 and TRBJ1-2): DAGVTQSPTHLIKTRGQQVTLRCSPISGHKSVSWYQQVLGQGPQFIFQYYEKEERGRGNFPDRFSARQFPNYSSELNVNALLLGDSALYLCASSLRTGLSYGYTFGSGTRLTVV.

The rearrangement joins TRBV10-3 to TRBJ2-7; TRBD1 is a possible D gene (6 bases). Trimming stripped 3 bases from V and 3 bases from J, with 9 bases between. CDR3 size: 13 residues. Germline CDR1 and CDR2: ENHRY and SYGVKD. CDR3 sequence reads: CAISELGGYEQYF. For the CDR3, the DNA is TGTGCCATCAGTGAATTAGGGGGCTACGAGCAGTACTTC.

V is TRBV11-2 and J is TRBJ2-2; D gene uncertain. The CDR3 loop spans 13 amino acids. With 0 bases removed from V and 13 bases from J, the gap between germline ends came to 12 bases. Germline lookup yields CDR1 SGHAT and CDR2 FQNNGV. The CDR3 protein is CASSLDTISGLFF. The CDR3 DNA follows: TGTGCCAGCAGCTTAGACACGATATCGGGGCTGTTTTTT.